The entry that follows covers one T cell receptor beta chain sequence. This clone was detected once. What antigen it recognizes has not been identified. Base-call qualities are not available, and no considerably larger clone is one nucleotide away. The data originate from a study of shared clonotypes between healthy human individuals (TCRdb year 2020). Looking at the study overall: A few men and a couple of women, aged 18 to 49 years, made up the cohort. For each donor, CD4 naive and CD4 memory were each given three plates, CD8 naive was given two plates, and CD8 memory was given one plate. Blood TCR repertoires of four to six healthy adults were deeply sequenced to estimate repertoire size and the extent of clonotype sharing between individuals. Libraries were prepared and TCR repertoires were sequenced by different laboratories using diverse techniques, in order to increase sequencing depth and limit assay-specific biases. Leukapheresis yielded between about 0.8 and 8.9 billion PBMCs per donor.

For the CD8 naive samples, CD45RO-negative cells were positively selected for CCR7, yielding a CD45RA+CCR7+ population from which TemRA cells were excluded. The donors were healthy, HIV-negative adults who had no recently reported acute infections or vaccinations. Every donor was a Caucasian adult residing in Nashville, Tennessee, USA. Blood was obtained by leukapheresis, after which PBMCs were separated by Ficoll-Histopaque density gradient centrifugation and cryopreserved in liquid nitrogen vapor phase. Analytical flow cytometry was used to check the purity and quantity of every magnetically sorted T cell population. From each sorted fraction, genomic DNA was isolated and quantified by UV absorbance on a Nanodrop 2000c. The CDR3 sequence holds 13 residues, the cysteine and phenylalanine included. CDR3 DNA only is kept here, 39 bases in frame from base 1. V is clipped by 3 bases and J by 3 bases, and the sequence between their germline boundaries is 8 bases long. Via the germline V gene, CDR1 is SGHRS and CDR2 YFSETQ.

Here is what the overall study found, with its caveats: Even with the large sequencing depth, rarefaction of the sorted-subset datasets indicated that sequencing was incomplete. Clonotypes shared by all four sorted-subset donors showed higher generation probabilities than non-shared clonotypes. Because the study included only a small number of donors, the genetic and exposure-history diversity represented was limited. Pairwise subsampling led to the expectation that sequencing depth would affect the degree of clonotype sharing among donors. Larger estimated clonotype richness was generally found for naive subsets than for memory subsets. Only blood was sampled, and tissue TCR repertoires likely differ from those in blood. Across four donors, around 5% of naive CD4, roughly 3.3% of naive CD8, about 2.3% of memory CD4, and about 0.4% of memory CD8 clonotypes were shared.

Using the deep immunoSEQ assay, TCR CDR3 regions were amplified from genomic DNA by multiplex PCR. Extracted genomic DNA from each cell subset was distributed evenly across all wells of several immunoSEQ 96-well plates, and each plate was treated as a replicate. Each replicate PCR for sorted subsets received 200 ng genomic DNA, equal to 28,000 or so T cell genomes. The purified libraries were quantified using a Qubit 3.0 fluorometer, sized with a Bioanalyzer 2100, and then quantified again using the KAPA Library Quantification kit. A separate single-read 150-cycle Illumina NextSeq 550 flow cell was used to sequence each immunoSEQ 96-well plate. Regarding the original processing steps: Because the immunoSEQ output included only junctional sequences and no quality scores, the filtering could not be the same as the filtering used for full-length reads. To assign V/J genes and CDR3, sequences were annotated against IMGT germline references using PyIR, a Python wrapper for IgBLAST v1.9. Reads were removed for weak V/J assignments (E-value above 1e-6), missing CDR3, stop codons, out-of-frame junctions, or ambiguous translated residues. V3J clonotypes were defined as sequences sharing the same inferred V gene, J gene, and CDR3 amino acid sequence. The percentage overlap between two repertoires was calculated by dividing the number of shared unique clonotypes by the size of the smaller repertoire. Three approaches were used to assess repertoire richness: RTK rarefaction, the Chao1 estimator, and Recon v2.1 estimates of unobserved clonotypes. For all TCRbeta clonotypes obtained by the gDNA method from four donors, generation probabilities were computed with OLGA. TCRdb obtained this table from immuneACCESS and retained in-frame rearrangements with V and J assigned. These tables miss some clones; where compared with another copy, unresolved V genes account for less than half of the shortfall, and the remainder is unexplained. V and J calls and clone size are copied from that table; D and trimming were computed from the DNA. In this sample the table shows roughly 770,000 clones, roughly 96% of which occur a single time. The ten largest account for under 0.3% of the sample.

The chain joins TRBV5-1 to TRBJ2-3; the D gene assignment is ambiguous. The source of this sequence is a man aged 25-45 years in good health. The sequenced material came from naive CD8+ T cells sorted from blood. Explained via the paper, the cell subset or site label denotes: CD45RA+CCR7+. CDR3 sequence: CASSSEQTDTQYF. The DNA sequence is TGCGCCAGCAGCTCGGAACAGACAGATACGCAGTATTTT.